This entry lists 24 T cell receptor beta chains sequenced from one sample in a study of T cell responses to AZD1222 COVID-19 vaccine. TCRdb's table, derived via immunoSEQ multiplex PCR, lists solely in-frame clones and lacks some. The sample holds some 200,000 clones, roughly 88% seen once. The sample was peripheral blood, taken on day 0 of AZD1222 vaccination. The receptors shown here come from an adult in good health.

V gene TRBV12-3 or TRBV12-4 combines with J gene TRBJ2-3; no clear D. The CDR3 length is 13 residues. With 6 bases removed from V and 6 bases from J, the gap between germline ends came to 13 bases. CDR3 residues: CASSLTSTDTQYF. DNA for the CDR3: TGTGCCAGCAGCCTGACTTCGACGGATACGCAGTATTTT.

This clone was recorded once. The rearrangement links TRBV4-1 to TRBJ2-2, with 7 bases aligning to TRBD2. Germline V gene sequence: CDR1 MGHRA, CDR2 YSYEKL. V trimming: 2 bases; J trimming: 0 bases; junction bases outside the gene matches: 9. This CDR3 has 18 residues. CDR3 sequence reads: CASSQRWLGRTNTGELFF. In DNA, the CDR3 is TGCGCCAGCAGCCAACGGTGGCTCGGGAGGACGAACACCGGGGAGCTGTTTTTT.

The genes are TRBV5-1 and TRBJ1-5; 9 nucleotides agree with TRBD1. CDR1 SGHRS and CDR2 YFSETQ come from the germline V gene. Germline trimming cut 2 bases from V and 6 bases from J; bases unmatched to any gene: 9. There are 16 residues in the CDR3. The CDR3 loop reads CASSLRPGQGVQPQHF. DNA for the CDR3: TGCGCCAGCAGCTTACGCCCGGGACAGGGCGTTCAGCCCCAGCATTTT.

CDR3: CSVTPPGQIIPNYGYTF. The CDR3 DNA is TGCAGCGTTACTCCTCCGGGACAGATAATCCCTAACTATGGCTACACCTTC. The V and J genes are TRBV29-1 and TRBJ1-2, with TRBD1 matching over 7 bases. This CDR3 spans 17 amino acids. Trimming took 5 bases from V and 0 from J; bases not matched to a gene: 15. Germline assignment: CDR1 SQVTM and CDR2 ANQGSEA.

The CDR3 reads CASSEGTSGSSHEQFF. DNA of the CDR3: TGTGCCAGCAGCGAAGGGACTAGCGGGAGTTCCCATGAGCAGTTCTTC. The chain is built from TRBV7-7 and TRBJ2-1; 14 bases map to TRBD2. This CDR3 contains 16 residues. Germline V gene sequence: CDR1 SSHAT, CDR2 FNYEAQ (reference sequence). V lost 5 bases, J lost 8 bases, and 8 bases stayed unmatched.

CDR3 residues: CASSQDPTSGAGANVLTF. The CDR3 DNA reads as TGTGCCAGCAGCCAAGATCCCACTAGCGGGGCTGGGGCCAACGTCCTGACTTTC. This rearrangement joins TRBV4-2 to TRBJ2-6; 10 bases are a match to TRBD2. There are 18 residues in the CDR3. In germline, CDR1 is LGHNA, CDR2 YNFKEQ. Losses at the gene ends were 0 bases for V and 2 bases for J; bases not matched to a gene: 4.

This chain joins TRBV7-3 and TRBJ2-2; possible D gene TRBD1, 5 bases. Germline values: CDR1 SGHTA, CDR2 FQGTGA. Trimming pared 5 bases from V and 3 bases from J, leaving 7 bases between. The CDR3 contains 13 residues. The CDR3 sequence: CASSLRDTGELFF. In nucleotides, the CDR3 is TGTGCCAGCAGCCTCAGGGACACCGGGGAGCTGTTTTTT.

This rearrangement joins TRBV7-9 to TRBJ2-1; D is possibly TRBD1 or TRBD2 (5 bases each). Germline loops: CDR1 SEHNR, CDR2 FQNEAQ (reference sequence). This CDR3 has 16 residues. Trimming pared 4 bases from V and 7 bases from J, leaving 20 bases between. This CDR3 reads CASSSTPDEGWNEQFF. The CDR3 nucleotides read TGTGCCAGCAGCTCAACCCCCGACGAGGGGTGGAATGAGCAGTTCTTC.

This chain connects TRBV5-6 to TRBJ1-6; no clear D. Between the trimmed V and J ends, which lost 1 base and 1 base, there was a span of 6 bases. Per germline, CDR1 SGHDT and CDR2 YYEEEE. The CDR3 runs 15 residues. CDR3 protein: CASSLSGSYNSPLHF. The DNA of the CDR3 is TGTGCCAGCAGCTTGTCGGGTTCCTATAATTCACCCCTCCACTTT.

The rearrangement uses TRBV12-3 or TRBV12-4 and TRBJ1-2; weak D call: TRBD1 (6 bases). V lost 8 bases and J lost 4, with 11 bases in between. CDR3 length equals 12 residues. The CDR3 loop reads CASHRVGYGYTF. The CDR3 DNA follows: TGTGCCAGCCACAGGGTAGGCTATGGCTACACCTTC.

This CDR3 reads CASRQGAGSPLHF. CDR3 nucleotides: TGTGCCAGCAGGCAGGGCGCTGGTTCACCCCTCCACTTT. J is TRBJ1-6 and V is TRBV2, with D possibly being TRBD1 (5 bases). V lost 6 bases and J 9 bases, leaving 12 bases between the germline ends. The germline V gene encodes CDR1 SNHLY and CDR2 FYNNEI. The CDR3 sequence is 13 residues long.

Remarks on this clone: An end of the junction does not agree with germline; a read error may underlie this. The chain carries TRBV7-7 and TRBJ2-1; the match to TRBD2 covers 11 bases. The CDR3 has 16 residues. Germline V gives CDR1 SSHAT, CDR2 FNYEAQ (reference sequence). CDR3 bases: TGTGCTAGCAGCCGCCTGACTAGCGGGGAACACAATGAGCAGTTCTTC. This sequence encodes CASSRLTSGEHNEQFF. The full variable domain, rest sourced from reference TRBV7-7 and TRBJ2-1, is GAGVSQSPRYKVTKRGQDVTLRCDPISSHATLYWYQQALGQGPEFLTYFNYEAQPDKSGLPSDRFSAERPEGSISTLTIQRTEQRDSAMYRCASSRLTSGEHNEQFFGPGTRLTVL.

The chain couples TRBV5-4 to TRBJ1-6; the D is unclear. Germline V CDR1 and CDR2: SGHNT, YYREEE (reference sequence). The V end lost 0 bases, the J end lost 8 bases, and 6 bases lay between the germline ends. The CDR3 sequence is 13 residues long. CDR3 residues: CASSLVVHSPLHF. DNA for the CDR3: TGTGCCAGCAGCTTGGTCGTACATTCACCCCTCCACTTT. The full variable domain, in which reference TRBV5-4 and TRBJ1-6 provide the parts outside the CDR3, is ETGVTQSPTHLIKTRGQQVTLRCSSQSGHNTVSWYQQALGQGPQFIFQYYREEENGRGNFPPRFSGLQFPNYSSELNVNALELDDSALYLCASSLVVHSPLHFGNGTRLTVT.

This rearrangement joins TRBV7-2 to TRBJ2-7; D unresolved. CDR1 and CDR2 from the germline V gene are SGHTA and FQGNSA. The V end lost 0 bases, the J end lost 6 bases, and 15 bases lay between the germline ends. The CDR3 runs to 15 residues. The CDR3 region is CASSLAGGPNGEQYF. For the CDR3, the DNA is TGTGCCAGCAGCTTAGCGGGTGGGCCAAACGGCGAGCAGTACTTC.

A few counts support this clone. V and J are TRBV28 and TRBJ2-5; D unresolved. This CDR3 comprises 12 residues. V dropped 2 bases and J dropped 2 bases, with 3 bases sitting between them. Germline V gene lookup returns CDR1 MDHEN and CDR2 SYDVKM. In DNA form, the CDR3 reads TGTGCCAGCAGTTTAGAGCAAGAGACCCAGTACTTC. Translated, it gives CASSLEQETQYF.

The J gene is TRBJ1-5, the V gene TRBV19, with a possible D match to TRBD1 (6 bases). The CDR3 runs to 15 residues. Germline V gene lookup returns CDR1 LNHDA and CDR2 SQIVND (reference sequence). V lost 3 bases to trimming and J lost 4 bases, with 13 bases between them. The CDR3 loop is CASSIRTEPNQPQHF. The CDR3 DNA is TGTGCCAGTAGTATTCGGACAGAGCCTAATCAGCCCCAGCATTTT.

The V call is TRBV15, the J call TRBJ2-1, with 7 bases aligning to TRBD2. Germline CDR1 and CDR2: LNHNV and YYDKDF (reference sequence). This CDR3 has 17 amino acids. V lost 5 bases, J lost 8 bases, and 18 bases stayed unmatched. CDR3 DNA: TGTGCCACCAGCCCGGATTCAAAGCGGGACCAGTTAGATGAGCAGTTCTTC. Protein sequence: CATSPDSKRDQLDEQFF.

V usage is TRBV7-6 and J usage is TRBJ2-7, with D perhaps TRBD1 (6 bases). Trimming stripped 5 bases from V and 0 bases from J, with 23 bases between. The CDR3 totals 18 residues. Germline assignment: CDR1 SGHVS and CDR2 FNYEAQ. CDR3 amino acids: CASSPVAGETPSSYEQYF. DNA for the CDR3: TGTGCCAGCAGCCCAGTGGCAGGGGAAACACCGAGCTCCTACGAGCAGTACTTC. The full variable domain, rest sourced from reference TRBV7-6 and TRBJ2-7, is GAGVSQSPRYKVTKRGQDVALRCDPISGHVSLYWYRQALGQGPEFLTYFNYEAQQDKSGLPNDRFSAERPEGSISTLTIQRTEQRDSAMYRCASSPVAGETPSSYEQYFGPGTRLTVT.

CDR3 DNA: TGCGCCAGCAGCTTGGTGGCAGGCGAGGGGGAGCTGTTTTTT. The encoded protein is CASSLVAGEGELFF. J is TRBJ2-2 and V is TRBV5-1; D remains unclear. Looked up from germline, CDR1 is SGHRS and CDR2 is YFSETQ. The CDR3 has 14 residues. V was cut by 0 bases and J by 8 bases, with 11 bases left in between.

The V call is TRBV2, the J call TRBJ2-3; D could derive from TRBD1 or TRBD2 (5 bases each). The CDR3 is 16 amino acids. The germline gives CDR1 SNHLY, CDR2 FYNNEI. Trimming pared 2 bases from V and 2 bases from J, leaving 14 bases between. The CDR3 here is CASSELRGANTDTQYF. In DNA form, the CDR3 reads TGTGCCAGCAGTGAATTGAGGGGAGCGAACACAGATACGCAGTATTTT.

The chain has TRBV5-1 and TRBJ1-5; 7 bases match TRBD1. The length of the CDR3 is 13 residues. Unmatched junction bases numbered 5, after V lost 4 bases and J lost 7 bases. Germline assignment: CDR1 SGHRS and CDR2 YFSETQ. The CDR3 protein is CASSPDRDQPQHF. Written as DNA, the CDR3 is TGCGCCAGCAGCCCTGACAGGGACCAGCCCCAGCATTTT.

The V and J genes are TRBV5-1 and TRBJ2-3; D unclear. The CDR3 is 13 amino acids. V lost 1 base and J lost 2, with 5 bases in between. Germline CDR1 is SGHRS and CDR2 is YFSETQ. The chain's CDR3 is CASSLSPTDTQYF. The CDR3 bases are TGCGCCAGCAGCTTGAGTCCCACAGATACGCAGTATTTT.

V is TRBV5-4 and J is TRBJ2-7, with 8 bases aligning to TRBD1. The germline V gene encodes CDR1 SGHNT and CDR2 YYREEE (reference sequence). The CDR3 consists of 17 residues. Trimming removed 3 bases from V and 1 base from J; junction bases left unmatched: 12. In DNA, the CDR3 is TGTGCCAGCAGCTCCGGGCCGACGACAGGGGTATCCTACGAGCAGTACTTC. Translation: CASSSGPTTGVSYEQYF.

This chain links TRBV6-2 or TRBV6-3 with TRBJ2-5; D gene unclear. The CDR3 length is 12 residues. Looked up from germline, CDR1 is MNHEY and CDR2 is SVGEGT. V dropped 5 bases and J dropped 5 bases, with 9 bases sitting between them. CDR3 in DNA: TGTGCCAGCAGTCTCGGACCGGAGACCCAGTACTTC. Translating it yields CASSLGPETQYF.